The 29 T cell receptor beta chains given below trace back to one sample, sequenced in a study of Ad26.COV2.S vaccination and SARS-CoV-2 variants. Method: immunoSEQ multiplex PCR; TCRdb's copy keeps in-frame clones and lacks some. Of approximately 350,000 clones in the sample, 80% to 90% were seen once. Treatment here: roughly 18 received Ad26.COV2.S at low or high dose, single or two shots; about 5 received placebo; per-sample allocation not given. Sampling was performed 63 days after the first vaccine or placebo injection. The material sequenced was peripheral blood, taken in a trial of Ad26.COV2.S vaccine versus placebo. These receptors were obtained from a person between 18 and 65 years old who received the Ad26.COV2.S COVID-19 vaccine or a placebo.

In this sample, this clone turned up once. The genes are TRBV19 and TRBJ2-1, with D perhaps matching TRBD2 (7 bases). Trimming took 3 bases from V and 5 from J, leaving 20 bases between them. Looked up from germline, CDR1 is LNHDA and CDR2 is SQIVND (reference sequence). CDR3 size: 17 residues. The CDR3 sequence is CASSMGGRRAPHNEQFF. CDR3 sequence (DNA): TGTGCCAGTAGTATGGGGGGGCGCCGGGCTCCCCACAATGAGCAGTTCTTC.

A single count supports this clone. The chain recombines TRBV24-1 with TRBJ2-4; D might be TRBD1 (6 bases). Germline V gives CDR1 KGHDR, CDR2 SFDVKD. The germline V and J ends were trimmed by 4 bases and 0 bases, with 12 bases remaining between them. The CDR3 sequence is 16 residues long. The CDR3 spells CATSEGGQLAKNIQYF. CDR3 coding DNA: TGTGCCACCAGTGAAGGTGGACAGTTAGCCAAAAACATTCAGTACTTC.

The V call is TRBV2, the J call TRBJ2-1, with 12 nucleotides matching TRBD2. Germline loops: CDR1 SNHLY, CDR2 FYNNEI. V shed 5 bases and J 8 bases; nucleotides not matched to a gene: 7. CDR3 size: 15 residues. The DNA of the CDR3 is TGTGCCAGCAGTCAAAGACTAGCGGGAGAGGATGAGCAGTTCTTC. Translation: CASSQRLAGEDEQFF.

This chain connects TRBV7-3 to TRBJ2-7, with TRBD1 matching over 9 bases. Looked up from germline, CDR1 is SGHTA and CDR2 is FQGTGA. This CDR3 spans 16 amino acids. Trimming took 1 base from V and 5 from J; bases not matched to a gene: 9. The CDR3 DNA reads TGTGCCAGCAGCTTAAGATGGGGACAGGGAGAACACGAGCAGTACTTC. Protein: CASSLRWGQGEHEQYF.

The V call is TRBV12-5, the J call TRBJ2-3; 11 nucleotides match TRBD2. The CDR3 has 17 residues. The V and J ends lost 2 bases and 5 bases, in that order; junction bases with no gene match: 9. Germline CDR1 LGHNT, CDR2 FRNRAP. This chain's CDR3 is CASGLSTSGRLRDTQYF. The DNA of the CDR3 is TGTGCTAGTGGTTTGTCCACTAGCGGGAGACTTCGAGATACGCAGTATTTT.

This clone was recorded a few times. The J gene is TRBJ1-2, the V gene TRBV5-4; a weak D match, TRBD1 (6 bases). V was shortened by 4 bases and J by 4 bases, with 17 bases between the two germline ends. The germline V gene has CDR1 SGHNT and CDR2 YYREEE (reference sequence). The CDR3 spans 15 residues. The CDR3 loop is CASSLRTVNPYGYTF. The CDR3 region has the DNA TGTGCCAGCAGCCTGCGGACAGTCAATCCCTATGGCTACACCTTC. The variable domain in full, with the rest retrieved from reference TRBV5-4 and TRBJ1-2, is ETGVTQSPTHLIKTRGQQVTLRCSSQSGHNTVSWYQQALGQGPQFIFQYYREEENGRGNFPPRFSGLQFPNYSSELNVNALELDDSALYLCASSLRTVNPYGYTFGSGTRLTVV.

The chain carries TRBV24-1 and TRBJ2-7, with TRBD1 as a possible D gene (6 bases). Germline lookup yields CDR1 KGHDR and CDR2 SFDVKD. This CDR3 comprises 13 residues. Trimming cost V 4 bases and J 3 bases, with 9 bases left between them. CDR3: CATSDDRNYEQYF. The CDR3 nucleotides are TGTGCCACCAGTGACGACAGGAACTACGAGCAGTACTTC.

This chain joins TRBV27 and TRBJ2-2, with D hard to call. V was cut by 1 base and J by 1 base, with 10 bases left in between. The CDR3 spans 16 residues. Per germline, CDR1 MNHEY and CDR2 SMNVEV (reference sequence). The CDR3 bases are TGTGCCAGCAGTTTATTTTTTTTGGGGAACACCGGGGAGCTGTTTTTT. Translation: CASSLFFLGNTGELFF.

The V gene is TRBV5-1, the J gene TRBJ2-7, with TRBD2 matching 15 bases. Germline-derived CDR1 and CDR2 are SGHRS and YFSETQ. V dropped 4 bases and J dropped 6; count of bases not matched to a gene: 8. The CDR3 consists of 16 residues. The CDR3, as DNA: TGCGCCAGCAGCCAGGGACTAGCGGGAGGAATCGGCGAGCAGTACTTC. This translates into CASSQGLAGGIGEQYF.

This clone was found a few times. The J gene is TRBJ2-2, the V gene TRBV6-6, with D hard to call. The V end was cut by 7 bases, the J end by 0 bases, with 15 bases between. Germline CDR1 is MNHNY and CDR2 is SVGAGI (reference sequence). The CDR3 covers 16 residues. DNA of the CDR3: TGTGCCAGCACCCTTAGGGCTAATCCGAACACCGGGGAGCTGTTTTTT. Its protein product is CASTLRANPNTGELFF.

This clone showed up many times. The CDR3 here is CASTRGPTDTQYF. The CDR3 coding sequence is TGTGCCAGCACTAGGGGGCCCACAGATACGCAGTATTTT. This chain links TRBV2 with TRBJ2-3, with TRBD1 identical over 7 bases. Per germline, CDR1 SNHLY and CDR2 FYNNEI. The ends lost 7 bases at V and 2 bases at J; junction bases unmatched: 3. The CDR3 spans 13 residues.

This chain connects TRBV7-9 to TRBJ2-7; D is ambiguous. This CDR3 contains 12 residues. Trimming stripped 2 bases from V and 7 bases from J, with 9 bases between. Germline assignment: CDR1 SEHNR and CDR2 FQNEAQ (reference sequence). The CDR3 nucleotides are TGTGCCAGCAGCTTAATGGCGTCGGAGCAGTACTTC. Amino acid sequence: CASSLMASEQYF.

V and J are TRBV27 and TRBJ1-1; D unclear. Germline V CDR1 and CDR2: MNHEY, SMNVEV (reference sequence). V was clipped by 2 bases and J by 5 bases, with 12 bases between them. The CDR3 length is 14 residues. The CDR3 here is CASSLVGWGTEAFF. The CDR3 coding sequence is TGTGCCAGCAGTTTAGTCGGATGGGGAACTGAAGCTTTCTTT.

The rearrangement uses TRBV7-3 and TRBJ1-2; 10 positions match TRBD1. The CDR3 length is 16 residues. The V gene's germline CDR1 is SGHTA and CDR2 FQGTGA. V lost 5 bases, J lost 4 bases, and 10 bases stayed unmatched. CDR3 coding DNA: TGTGCCAGCAGCCAAGCGGGGGACAGGGGTATCTATGGCTACACCTTC. This sequence encodes CASSQAGDRGIYGYTF.

This rearrangement joins TRBV19 to TRBJ2-7; the D is unclear. The germline V gene has CDR1 LNHDA and CDR2 SQIVND (reference sequence). CDR3 length equals 12 residues. V was cut by 5 bases and J by 2 bases, with 7 bases left in between. CDR3 coding DNA: TGTGCCAGTAGTCTCAGCCCCTACGAGCAGTACTTC. Its translation: CASSLSPYEQYF.

The chain is built from TRBV4-1 and TRBJ2-7; TRBD2 agrees at 11 bases. J was trimmed by 0 bases and V by 4 bases; bases with no gene match: 5. Per germline, CDR1 MGHRA and CDR2 YSYEKL. The CDR3 is made up of 16 amino acids. The CDR3, as DNA: TGCGCCAGCAGCCGGGGACTAGCGGTTAGCTCCTACGAGCAGTACTTC. It is translated as CASSRGLAVSSYEQYF.

The rearrangement links TRBV19 to TRBJ2-4; D not resolved. V lost 3 bases, J lost 0 bases, and 6 bases lay in between. Germline assignment: CDR1 LNHDA and CDR2 SQIVND (reference sequence). CDR3 size: 14 residues. CDR3 DNA sequence: TGTGCCAGTAGTATGAGTCTAGCCAAAAACATTCAGTACTTC. Translating gives CASSMSLAKNIQYF.

This chain links TRBV12-3 or TRBV12-4 with TRBJ2-5; no clear D. The CDR3 has 13 residues. V shed 4 bases and J shed 7 bases, with 13 bases lying between them. CDR3 bases: TGTGCCAGCAGTTCAAGCGCCCCGGGGACCCAGTACTTC. It is translated as CASSSSAPGTQYF.

The chain combines TRBV5-3 with TRBJ2-1; 10 nucleotides agree with TRBD2. TRBV5-3 carries the ORF label, with uncertain function. The length of the CDR3 is 20 residues. Germline trimming cut 4 bases from V and 8 bases from J; bases unmatched to any gene: 24. The CDR3 sequence: CARSLPPPSGGQGLRDEQFF. The CDR3 DNA is TGTGCCAGAAGCCTACCCCCGCCTAGCGGGGGCCAGGGTTTGCGGGATGAGCAGTTCTTC.

V gene TRBV18 combines with J gene TRBJ2-3; D gene uncertain. Germline values: CDR1 KGHSH, CDR2 LQKENI. The CDR3 loop spans 12 amino acids. The germline V and J ends were trimmed by 5 bases and 1 base, with 4 bases remaining between them. As DNA, the CDR3 is TGTGCCAGCTCATTAGGCACAGATACGCAGTATTTT. Encoded protein: CASSLGTDTQYF.

This clone has a handful of counts. This rearrangement joins TRBV7-2 to TRBJ1-5; D unclear. CDR1 and CDR2 (germline): SGHTA, FQGNSA. Trimming removed 3 bases from V and 4 bases from J, with 7 bases in between. The CDR3 has 13 amino acids. CDR3 coding DNA: TGTGCCAGCAGCTTGACAACTAATCAGCCCCAGCATTTT. It is translated as CASSLTTNQPQHF.

The CDR3 reads CASSPHWAGELFF. The CDR3 DNA follows: TGTGCCAGCAGCCCACACTGGGCCGGGGAGCTGTTTTTT. The chain recombines TRBV9 with TRBJ2-2; D call uncertain. The CDR3 has 13 amino acids. V lost 4 bases, J lost 6 bases, and 10 bases lay in between. CDR1 is SGDLS, CDR2 YYNGEE, per germline.

This chain uses TRBV6-5 with TRBJ2-5; a weak D match, TRBD1 (5 bases). The CDR3 is 16 amino acids. Germline loops: CDR1 MNHEY, CDR2 SVGAGI. Trimming cost V 0 bases and J 5 bases, with 16 bases left between them. The CDR3 loop is CASSYSGQGRYETQYF. The CDR3 nucleotides are TGTGCCAGCAGTTACTCGGGGCAGGGAAGGTACGAGACCCAGTACTTC.

This sequence joins TRBV30 and TRBJ1-3; the match to TRBD1 covers 7 bases. Trimming at V came to 3 bases and at J to 2 bases, leaving 13 bases not matched to a gene. This CDR3 has 17 amino acids. Per the germline V gene, CDR1 is GTSNPN and CDR2 is SVGIG (reference sequence). CDR3 region: CAWSFHRQGFPGNTIYF. Written as DNA, the CDR3 is TGTGCCTGGAGCTTCCACCGACAGGGTTTTCCTGGAAACACCATATATTTT.

V gene TRBV27 combines with J gene TRBJ1-5; tentatively, D is TRBD1 (5 bases). Germline-derived CDR1 and CDR2 are MNHEY and SMNVEV (reference sequence). The ends were cut back, 4 bases at V and 7 bases at J, with 14 bases in the middle. The CDR3 runs 14 residues. This CDR3 reads CASSYKPGGQPQHF. The CDR3 nucleotides read TGTGCCAGCAGTTACAAGCCCGGGGGGCAGCCCCAGCATTTT.

The rearrangement joins TRBV12-5 to TRBJ1-4, with 7 positions matching TRBD1. Unmatched junction bases numbered 4, after V lost 4 bases and J lost 8 bases. The CDR3 sequence is 13 residues long. Germline V gene lookup returns CDR1 LGHNT and CDR2 FRNRAP. Here the CDR3 DNA reads TGTGCTAGTGGTTCCGGACAGGTCGAAAAACTGTTTTTT. Translated, it gives CASGSGQVEKLFF.

This rearrangement joins TRBV27 to TRBJ1-2; TRBD1 matches 7 bases. Germline loops: CDR1 MNHEY, CDR2 SMNVEV (reference sequence). The CDR3 extends over 15 amino acids. Trimming cost V 0 bases and J 8 bases; bases outside gene matches: 9. CDR3: CASSLSRGDRGGYTF. In nucleotides, the CDR3 is TGTGCCAGCAGTTTATCCAGAGGGGACAGAGGCGGCTACACCTTC.

This clone was seen a single time. In DNA, the CDR3 is TGTGCCAGCGCCGGGACAGGGGATTACAATGAGCAGTTCTTC. This sequence encodes CASAGTGDYNEQFF. This chain joins TRBV27 and TRBJ2-1; 10 bases match TRBD1. Unmatched junction bases numbered 5, after V lost 8 bases and J lost 4 bases. CDR3 length equals 14 residues. Germline V gene sequence: CDR1 MNHEY, CDR2 SMNVEV (reference sequence).

The chain is built from TRBV18 and TRBJ1-2, with a weak D call TRBD1 (5 bases). The CDR3 length is 16 residues. Trimming stripped 3 bases from V and 5 bases from J, with 19 bases between. Germline-derived CDR1 and CDR2 are KGHSH and LQKENI. CDR3 bases: TGTGCCAGCTCACCGAAAACGGGGGTCTCCACTTATGGCTACACCTTC. Protein: CASSPKTGVSTYGYTF. The whole variable domain, remainder taken from reference TRBV18 and TRBJ1-2, is NAGVMQNPRHLVRRRGQEARLRCSPMKGHSHVYWYRQLPEEGLKFMVYLQKENIIDESGMPKERFSAEFPKEGPSILRIQQVVRGDSAAYFCASSPKTGVSTYGYTFGSGTRLTVV.